This record looks at one T cell receptor beta chain sequence and its context. This clone was picked up a small number of times. The target of this receptor is not known. The record has no base qualities; no much larger clone is one base away. Libraries came from the immunoSEQ multiplex PCR assay. The original methods were these. A statistical classification framework was developed to diagnose cytomegalovirus status using the catalog of TCR beta chain sequences. In its TCRdb copy, this immuneACCESS table keeps in-frame sequences only and misses some clones. Where compared with another copy, unresolved V genes explain less than half of these, and the others have no known cause. V and J calls and clone size follow that table, whereas D and trimming were derived from the DNA. The sample includes around 70,000 clones, with around 94% observed a single time. The leading ten clones occupy 1.5% to 2% of the sample.

This sample is part of a study of cytomegalovirus exposure and HLA in healthy donors (dated by TCRdb to about 2017). With respect to the entire study: According to a later analysis, one platform produced both the 120 validation repertoires and the 670 or so repertoires of the first cohort. High-throughput TCR immunosequencing, statistical association of individual TCRs with disease status, and machine learning were combined to predict cytomegalovirus infection status. The study aimed to test whether signatures of past pathogen exposure could be identified by cataloging public T cell receptors. Besides the first cohort of hundreds of subjects, a separate validation cohort made up of 120 or so different subjects was used.

The CDR1 and CDR2 encoded by the germline V gene are MNHNS and SASEGT. The CDR3 runs 15 amino acids, cysteine and phenylalanine included. CDR3 DNA is the only sequence kept; it has 45 bases, read in frame from the first base. V ends up 5 bases short and J 6 bases short, with an unmatched junction base count of 10. The donors were included in the validation cohort of approximately 120 subjects, a group kept apart from the roughly 670-subject first cohort. Broad study findings and their caveats: In the study, 150 to 200 TCR beta chains were listed as associated with cytomegalovirus. In a later analysis, TCRs clustered in the first cohort were found to also tend to co-occur in the 120 validation repertoires, with approximately 94% of cluster scores above 0. Most TCR sequences were observed very rarely across donors, whereas some public TCRs were present in many individuals. It was suggested by the authors that the approach could potentially be generalized to other disease states and immunological phenotypes. The classifier was reported to diagnose cytomegalovirus status with high specificity and sensitivity in both the original cohort and the validation cohort. A few of the identified cytomegalovirus-associated TCR beta chains were confirmed in vitro to be specific for cytomegalovirus antigens. The validation cohort had no HLA typing available for a later analysis, so co-occurrence within that cohort was assessed over all 130 or so repertoires.

This clonotype originated in a woman in her late teens or twenties in good health and CMV-seropositive. Sequencing was done on a sample of PBMCs. The sequence is built from TRBV6-1 and TRBJ2-7; TRBD1 aligns with 10 central bases. The DNA is TGTGCCAGCAGTCCGCCTGGGACAGGGGCCTTCGAGCAGTACTTC. It specifies CASSPPGTGAFEQYF.